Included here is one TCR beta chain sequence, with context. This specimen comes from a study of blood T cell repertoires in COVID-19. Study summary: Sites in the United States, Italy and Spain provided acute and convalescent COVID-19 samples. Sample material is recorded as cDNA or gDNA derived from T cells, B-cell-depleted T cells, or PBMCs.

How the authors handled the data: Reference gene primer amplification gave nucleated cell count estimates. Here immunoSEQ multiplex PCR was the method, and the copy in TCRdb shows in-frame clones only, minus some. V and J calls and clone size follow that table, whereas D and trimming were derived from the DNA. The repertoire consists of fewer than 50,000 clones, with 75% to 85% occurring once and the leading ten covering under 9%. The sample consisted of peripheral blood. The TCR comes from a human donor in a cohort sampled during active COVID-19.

The CDR3 DNA sequence: TGCGCCAGCAGCTTTGGGACAGGGTCTGAAGCTTTCTTT. Its translation is CASSFGTGSEAFF. V usage is TRBV5-1 and J usage is TRBJ1-1; 9 bases match TRBD1. Germline V lookup: CDR1 SGHRS, CDR2 YFSETQ. There are 13 residues in the CDR3. The trim removed 2 bases at V and 6 bases at J, leaving 2 bases unmatched.